Below are 26 T cell receptor beta chains sequenced from a single sample in a study of CD8 T cells in ankylosing spondylitis. TCRdb passed the 5' RACE reads through MiXCR, listing each CDR3 protein once. The sample lists about 36,000 distinct CDR3 sequences, 13% occurring once. Sequencing used synovial fluid, either unsorted or a sorted T cell fraction (not recorded which). These TCRs come from a male donor with ankylosing spondylitis.

This clonotype was seen many times. The chain has TRBV6-1 and TRBJ2-2, with D uncertain. Looked up from germline, CDR1 is MNHNS and CDR2 is SASEGT. V lost 5 bases and J 3 bases, leaving 13 bases between the germline ends. The CDR3 has 15 residues. CDR3 coding DNA: TGTGCCAGCAGTACCGGTTCGGGTCACACCGGGGAGCTGTTTTTT. As protein: CASSTGSGHTGELFF.

This clonotype was picked up a small number of times. The chain couples TRBV5-1 to TRBJ2-7; D gene ambiguous. Germline CDR1 is SGHRS and CDR2 is YFSETQ. The CDR3 is made up of 13 amino acids. V lost 4 bases to trimming and J lost 4 bases, with 12 bases between them. The CDR3 bases are TGCGCCAGCAGCCCCGGGTGGCAATACGAGCAGTACTTC. It encodes CASSPGWQYEQYF.

The V call is TRBV6-1, the J call TRBJ2-3; D ambiguous. This CDR3 comprises 14 residues. Trimming shortened V by 5 bases and J by 0 bases, and 9 bases separated the two germline ends. CDR1 is MNHNS, CDR2 SASEGT, per germline. The CDR3 DNA reads as TGTGCCAGCAGTAGCGCCCCTAGCACAGATACGCAGTATTTT. As protein: CASSSAPSTDTQYF.

This clonotype has at least ten counts. A clone one base away is much larger, so this may be a read error. V is TRBV5-1 and J is TRBJ1-1; no firm D call. The CDR3 is 13 residues long. Trimming left V 0 bases short and J 0 bases short, with 3 bases between. Germline V gives CDR1 SGHRS, CDR2 YFSETQ. DNA of the CDR3: TGCGCCAGCAGCTTGGAAGTGAACACTGAAGCTTTCTTT. As protein: CASSLEVNTEAFF.

This clonotype is classed as medium-sized. The chain is built from TRBV2 and TRBJ2-5; D possibly corresponds to TRBD1 (6 bases). The V gene's germline CDR1 is SNHLY and CDR2 FYNNEI. V was clipped by 1 base and J by 1 base, with 13 bases between them. The CDR3 has 16 residues. CDR3 in DNA: TGTGCCAGCAGTGAAGGACAGGACAGACTCCAAGAGACCCAGTACTTC. Translation: CASSEGQDRLQETQYF.

This clonotype was counted a few times. The rearrangement uses TRBV6-2 or TRBV6-3 and TRBJ1-2; D is uncertain. Germline loops: CDR1 MNHEY, CDR2 SVGEGT. The CDR3 sequence is 12 residues long. Trimming removed 7 bases at V and 4 bases at J, with 10 bases between. The CDR3 DNA sequence: TGTGCCAGCATCGGCTCGGTCTATGGCTACACCTTC. It specifies CASIGSVYGYTF.

This chain links TRBV20-1 with TRBJ1-2, with D hard to call. The CDR3 totals 12 residues. From germline, CDR1 is DFQATT and CDR2 SNEGSKA (reference sequence). Trimming pared 6 bases from V and 4 bases from J, leaving 12 bases between. The CDR3 nucleotides read TGCAGTGCCGGCGGACGCCGCTATGGCTACACCTTC. Translating it yields CSAGGRRYGYTF.

This chain joins TRBV7-9 and TRBJ1-2, with D possibly matching TRBD1 (6 bases). The V end was cut by 5 bases, the J end by 6 bases, with 19 bases between. Germline V gene data show CDR1 as SEHNR and CDR2 as FQNEAQ (reference sequence). This CDR3 contains 15 residues. CDR3 amino acids: CASSRTHQDSHGYTF. In DNA, the CDR3 is TGTGCCAGCAGCCGTACCCACCAGGACAGTCATGGCTACACCTTC. Full variable domain (outside the CDR3, taken from reference TRBV7-9 and TRBJ1-2): DTGVSQNPRHKITKRGQNVTFRCDPISEHNRLYWYRQTLGQGPEFLTYFQNEAQLEKSRLLSDRFSAERPKGSFSTLEIQRTEQGDSAMYLCASSRTHQDSHGYTFGSGTRLTVV.

This clonotype showed up just once. The CDR3 protein is CASSQLAGARNEQYF. The CDR3 region has the DNA TGTGCCAGCAGCCAACTGGCGGGGGCCCGGAACGAGCAGTACTTC. The genes are TRBV14 and TRBJ2-7; TRBD2 might be the D (7 bases). CDR1 is SGHDN, CDR2 FVKESK, per germline. This CDR3 contains 15 residues. V dropped 2 bases and J dropped 5 bases, with 16 bases sitting between them.

This chain connects TRBV19 to TRBJ2-1; 10 bases map to TRBD2. The CDR3 sequence is 17 residues long. The V segment lost 0 bases and the J segment 4 bases; nucleotides outside the gene matches: 6. Germline V lookup: CDR1 LNHDA, CDR2 SQIVND (reference sequence). The CDR3: CASSIDLVSGRYNEQFF. The CDR3 DNA reads as TGTGCCAGTAGTATAGACCTCGTTAGCGGGAGGTACAATGAGCAGTTCTTC.

The V and J genes are TRBV4-3 and TRBJ2-7, with 11 nucleotides matching TRBD1. CDR3 length equals 14 residues. Germline V gene lookup returns CDR1 LGHNA and CDR2 YSLEER. The junction had 4 bases not matched to a gene; V was cut back by 4 bases and J by 5 bases. The CDR3 nucleotides are TGCGCCAGCAGCCCGGGGACAGGGGGAGACGAGCAGTACTTC. It is translated as CASSPGTGGDEQYF.

The table lists this clonotype with many counts. The chain employs TRBV6-6 and TRBJ1-5, with no clear D. Germline CDR1 is MNHNY and CDR2 is SVGAGI (reference sequence). The length of the CDR3 is 13 residues. V lost 7 bases and J 0 bases, leaving 7 bases between the germline ends. The DNA of the CDR3 is TGTGCCAGCACCCAGTATAGCAATCAGCCCCAGCATTTT. Translated: CASTQYSNQPQHF.

CDR3 loop: CASSLGFSDSITDTQYF. The CDR3 nucleotides are TGTGCCAGCAGCTTAGGTTTTAGTGACAGTATAACAGATACGCAGTATTTT. This rearrangement joins TRBV7-9 to TRBJ2-3; a possible D gene is TRBD1 (5 bases). Germline CDR1 SEHNR, CDR2 FQNEAQ (reference sequence). V lost 1 base, J lost 3 bases, and 17 bases lay in between. The CDR3 covers 17 residues.

Many counts were recorded for this clonotype. The chain employs TRBV7-2 and TRBJ1-1, with D possibly matching TRBD1 (5 bases). Germline V CDR1 and CDR2: SGHTA, FQGNSA. Trimming left V 3 bases short and J 7 bases short, with 15 bases between. This CDR3 region has 14 residues. CDR3 DNA sequence: TGTGCCAGCAGCTTGGGCCCTTGGACAAATGAAGCTTTCTTT. It yields the protein CASSLGPWTNEAFF.

This clonotype has ten or more counts. This sequence joins TRBV4-3 and TRBJ1-1; D may be TRBD1 (6 bases). Germline CDR1 reads LGHNA; CDR2 reads YSLEER. With 1 base removed from V and 7 bases from J, the gap between germline ends came to 16 bases. The length of the CDR3 is 15 residues. In DNA form, the CDR3 reads TGCGCCAGCAGCCAAGGAACAGGGAGGCGAGGTGAAGCTTTCTTT. This sequence encodes CASSQGTGRRGEAFF.

This clonotype has more than one count but fewer than ten. The chain recombines TRBV6-5 with TRBJ2-1; TRBD2 is a possible D gene (6 bases). CDR1 is MNHEY and CDR2 is SVGAGI in the germline V gene. Trimming took 3 bases from V and 4 from J, leaving 19 bases between them. CDR3 length: 17 amino acids. In DNA form, the CDR3 reads TGTGCCAGCAGTTATTTTGGGGGGTCCGGGTCTTACAATGAGCAGTTCTTC. Translated: CASSYFGGSGSYNEQFF.

In this sample, this clonotype turned up a few times. The chain recombines TRBV6-4 with TRBJ2-1; 7 nucleotides line up with TRBD2. With 3 bases clipped from V and 4 bases from J, the junction kept 6 bases outside the gene matches. Germline lookup yields CDR1 MRHNA and CDR2 SNTAGT. This CDR3 has 15 residues. For the CDR3, the DNA is TGTGCCAGCAGTGAAGGGGAGCGGGGTTACAATGAGCAGTTCTTC. This translates into CASSEGERGYNEQFF.

At least ten counts were recorded for this clonotype. V gene TRBV28 combines with J gene TRBJ2-7, with a tentative D call TRBD2 (6 bases). The CDR3 runs 14 residues. CDR1 MDHEN and CDR2 SYDVKM come from the germline V gene. The ends were cut back, 2 bases at V and 6 bases at J, with 14 bases in the middle. The CDR3: CASSLPGDVSEQYF. CDR3 coding DNA: TGTGCCAGCAGTTTACCGGGAGACGTATCCGAGCAGTACTTC. Combining the CDR3 with reference TRBV28 and TRBJ2-7 gives the whole variable domain DVKVTQSSRYLVKRTGEKVFLECVQDMDHENMFWYRQDPGLGLRLIYFSYDVKMKEKGDIPEGYSVSREKKERFSLILESASTNQTSMYLCASSLPGDVSEQYFGPGTRLTVT.

This clonotype was counted at least ten times. The chain employs TRBV3-1 and TRBJ2-2, with D uncertain. Germline lookup yields CDR1 LGHDT and CDR2 YNNKEL (reference sequence). Deletions cut 4 bases from V and 0 bases from J, with 9 bases between. This CDR3 region has 15 residues. This chain's CDR3 is CASSPEFANTGELFF. The CDR3 DNA reads as TGTGCCAGCAGCCCGGAGTTCGCGAACACCGGGGAGCTGTTTTTT.

This clonotype was seen many times. In nucleotides, the CDR3 is TGCAGTGCCTCCGAAGGTGAAGCGGAATGGGGCATTCAGTACTTC. This gives the protein CSASEGEAEWGIQYF. The rearrangement joins TRBV20-1 to TRBJ2-4; TRBD2 might be the D (5 bases). Germline V gives CDR1 DFQATT, CDR2 SNEGSKA (reference sequence). The CDR3 has 15 residues. V was pared by 6 bases and J by 9 bases, with 24 bases between.

This clonotype has a handful of counts. The chain has TRBV27 and TRBJ1-6, with 7 bases aligning to TRBD1. The CDR3 has 14 amino acids. CDR1 MNHEY and CDR2 SMNVEV come from the germline V gene (reference sequence). The J segment lost 9 bases and the V segment lost 5 bases, leaving 7 bases of the junction unmatched. In DNA form, the CDR3 reads TGTGCCAGCAGTCTCGGGACAGTTTCTTCACCCCTCCACTTT. This translates into CASSLGTVSSPLHF.

V gene TRBV2 combines with J gene TRBJ2-1; 9 nucleotides align to TRBD1. The CDR3 contains 18 residues. Per germline, CDR1 SNHLY and CDR2 FYNNEI. Trimming took 6 bases from V and 6 from J; bases not matched to a gene: 18. Here the CDR3 DNA reads TGTGCCAGCAGAAGCCTTGCCAGGGACAGGGAGGAAAGCAATGAGCAGTTCTTC. This sequence encodes CASRSLARDREESNEQFF.

The V gene is TRBV3-1, the J gene TRBJ2-5, with 14 bases that match TRBD2. The CDR3 totals 17 residues. J gave up 4 bases and V 2 bases, and 6 bases lay outside the gene matches. From germline, CDR1 is LGHDT and CDR2 YNNKEL (reference sequence). In DNA, the CDR3 is TGTGCCAGCAGCCAACCCAGACTAGCGGGGGGGGTAGAGACCCAGTACTTC. It specifies CASSQPRLAGGVETQYF.

This clonotype appeared a few times. The gene calls are TRBV24-1 and TRBJ1-1; 7 bases line up with TRBD1. The CDR3 contains 13 residues. In germline, CDR1 is KGHDR, CDR2 SFDVKD. Trimming at V came to 4 bases and at J to 7 bases, leaving 5 bases not matched to a gene. CDR3: CATSETGYGEAFF. CDR3 bases: TGTGCCACCAGTGAGACAGGGTACGGTGAAGCTTTCTTT.

In this sample, this clonotype turned up many times. The CDR3, as DNA: TGCAGTGCTCCCGGTGGGGAGGTGTATTCACCCCTCCACTTT. It translates to CSAPGGEVYSPLHF. J is TRBJ1-6 and V is TRBV20-1, with unresolved D. CDR1 is DFQATT, CDR2 SNEGSKA, per germline (reference sequence). The CDR3 is 14 amino acids. The V gene lost 5 bases and the J gene lost 8 bases, with 16 bases spanning the gap.

This clonotype came up many times. The rearrangement joins TRBV6-5 to TRBJ2-1; D possibly matches TRBD1 or TRBD2 (6 bases each). CDR3 length: 15 amino acids. Looked up from germline, CDR1 is MNHEY and CDR2 is SVGAGI. Trimming stripped 4 bases from V and 3 bases from J, with 13 bases between. The CDR3 loop reads CASSSGVEGYNEQFF. CDR3 bases: TGTGCCAGCAGTTCAGGGGTGGAGGGCTACAATGAGCAGTTCTTC.